A few counts support the clone carrying this T cell receptor (beta chain). Its antigen is still unknown. The record originates from a study of STAT3 mutations in large granular lymphocyte leukemia. Points from the study as a whole: At least one immunodominant TCR beta clonotype appeared in every T-cell large granular lymphocyte leukemia patient.

This CDR3 is built from 11 residues. Trimming removed 5 bases from V and 7 bases from J, with 7 bases in between. The V gene's germline CDR1 is KGHSH and CDR2 LQKENI. Using immunoSEQ multiplex PCR, the repertoire was profiled, and TCRdb retains in-frame clones only, with some absent. Of some 2,500 clones listed, roughly 45% were seen once; the top ten hold 45% to 65%. V is TRBV18 and J is TRBJ2-3, with D unclear. The sample comprised peripheral blood mononuclear cells. This clonotype was sampled from a man in his sixties with T-cell large granular lymphocyte leukemia. Some clones in this sample may be carry-over from other donors' samples. This CDR3 is CASSTPNTQYF. The CDR3 coding sequence is TGTGCCAGCTCAACCCCCAATACGCAGTATTTT.